Sequencing of this T cell receptor beta chain was carried out in a study of sequential checkpoint blockade in melanoma. Overall study context: First-line arms were nivolumab then ipilimumab, or the reverse, randomized 1:1. Maintenance nivolumab came after either treatment sequence.

Sequencing used immunoSEQ multiplex PCR; TCRdb keeps in-frame clones, though not all of them. The sample contains over 15,000 clones, under 75% of which appear only once. Noted treatment: randomized to nivolumab then ipilimumab (arm A) or the reverse (arm B). DNA-damaging chemotherapy had not been given to any patient beforehand. Sorted cells were live CD3+CD8+, lacking CD19 and CD56, from PBMCs. Germline V gives CDR1 SGDLS, CDR2 YYNGEE. V was pared by 3 bases and J by 1 base, with 10 bases between. The CDR3 runs 14 residues. The chain couples TRBV9 to TRBJ1-1, with D perhaps TRBD1 (6 bases). This receptor was taken from a human donor with melanoma. Specimen: CD8+ T cells sorted from blood (inferred from file names), collected from a patient given nivolumab and ipilimumab in sequence. The CDR3 reads CASSEETGNTEAFF. The CDR3 DNA follows: TGTGCCAGCAGCGAGGAGACAGGGAACACTGAAGCTTTCTTT.